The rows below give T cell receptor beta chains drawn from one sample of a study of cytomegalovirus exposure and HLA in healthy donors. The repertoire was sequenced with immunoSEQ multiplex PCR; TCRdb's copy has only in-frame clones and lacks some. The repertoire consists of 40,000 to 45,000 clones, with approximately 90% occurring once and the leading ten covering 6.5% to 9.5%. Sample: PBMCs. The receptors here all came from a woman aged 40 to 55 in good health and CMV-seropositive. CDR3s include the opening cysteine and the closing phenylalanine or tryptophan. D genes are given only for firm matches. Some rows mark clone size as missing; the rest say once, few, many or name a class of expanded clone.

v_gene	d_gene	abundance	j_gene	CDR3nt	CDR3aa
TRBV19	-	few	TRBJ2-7	TGTGCCAGTAGTATGGACCTTGTGACAGATACCTACGAGCAGTACTTC	CASSMDLVTDTYEQYF
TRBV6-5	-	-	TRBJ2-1	TGTGCCAGCAGTTACGGACAGTACAATGAGCAGTTCTTC	CASSYGQYNEQFF
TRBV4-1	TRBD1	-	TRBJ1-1	TGCGCCAGCAGCCTCCTGACGGACAGGGGGCCCGGCACTGAAGCTTTCTTT	CASSLLTDRGPGTEAFF
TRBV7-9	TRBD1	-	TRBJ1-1	TGTGCCAGCAGCTTCCTCACAGGGGGTTTTGCTTTCTTT	CASSFLTGGFAFF
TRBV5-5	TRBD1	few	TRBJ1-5	TGTGCCAGCAGCTTGGACAGGGGAAATCAGCCCCAGCATTTT	CASSLDRGNQPQHF
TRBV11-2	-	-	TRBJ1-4	TGTGCCAGCAGCTTAGACGGCCTGGCAGGCTATAGGTTTTTT	CASSLDGLAGYRFF
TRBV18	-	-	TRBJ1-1	TGTGCCAGCTCACCGTCAGGCACTGAAGCTTTCTTT	CASSPSGTEAFF
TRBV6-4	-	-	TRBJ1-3	TGTGCCAGCAGTCCAATACAGGGTTCCGGAAACACCATATATTTT	CASSPIQGSGNTIYF
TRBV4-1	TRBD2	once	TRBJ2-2	TGCGCCAGCAGCCATCCCGGACTAGCGGGTACAAACACCGGGGAGCTGTTTTTT	CASSHPGLAGTNTGELFF
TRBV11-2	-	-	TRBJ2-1	TGTGCCAGCAGCTTAGATGGCATATATGAGCAGTTCTTC	CASSLDGIYEQFF
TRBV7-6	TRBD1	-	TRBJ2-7	TGTGCCAGCAGCTTAGACAGGGGGCCCTACGAGCAGTACTTC	CASSLDRGPYEQYF
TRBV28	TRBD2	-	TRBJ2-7	TGTGCCAGCAGACTAGCGGGAACCTACGAGCAGTACTTC	CASRLAGTYEQYF
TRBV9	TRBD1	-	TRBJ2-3	TGTGCCAGCAGCGCAGGACAGGGGGTAAGGGGTACGCAGTATTTT	CASSAGQGVRGTQYF
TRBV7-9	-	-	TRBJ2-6	TGTGCCAGCAGCCTCGCTCTCGGCTCTGGGGCCAACGTCCTGACTTTC	CASSLALGSGANVLTF